This T cell receptor (beta chain) was captured in a study of control samples from healthy donors and cancer patients (dated by TCRdb to the early 2020s). Library preparation employed the immunoSEQ multiplex PCR assay. TCRdb took this table from immuneACCESS and kept in-frame rearrangements with V and J called. Such tables lack part of the clones; where checked against another copy, unresolved V genes explain under half of the gap, and the rest is unexplained. This sample holds around 26,000 clones; 80% to 85% were observed only once. The ten largest clones represent 23% of the sample. Concerning this clone: Its specific antigen is unknown. Base quality data are lacking; no much larger clone is found one base away.

The trim is 3 bases for V and 0 bases for J, with a gap of 14 bases between the germline ends. The germline V gene encodes CDR1 LNHDA and CDR2 SQIVND (reference sequence). There are 16 amino acids in the CDR3, from cysteine to phenylalanine inclusive. Only the CDR3 DNA stays, 48 bases, in frame from base 1. This TCR was recovered from a man aged 60 to 69 with colorectal cancer. The sequencing input was PBMCs. The sequence links TRBV19 to TRBJ2-5; possibly the D gene is TRBD1, per 6 matching bases. The CDR3 sequence is CASSMGRRGYQETQYF. The DNA is as follows: TGTGCCAGTAGTATGGGGCGCAGGGGATACCAAGAGACCCAGTACTTC.